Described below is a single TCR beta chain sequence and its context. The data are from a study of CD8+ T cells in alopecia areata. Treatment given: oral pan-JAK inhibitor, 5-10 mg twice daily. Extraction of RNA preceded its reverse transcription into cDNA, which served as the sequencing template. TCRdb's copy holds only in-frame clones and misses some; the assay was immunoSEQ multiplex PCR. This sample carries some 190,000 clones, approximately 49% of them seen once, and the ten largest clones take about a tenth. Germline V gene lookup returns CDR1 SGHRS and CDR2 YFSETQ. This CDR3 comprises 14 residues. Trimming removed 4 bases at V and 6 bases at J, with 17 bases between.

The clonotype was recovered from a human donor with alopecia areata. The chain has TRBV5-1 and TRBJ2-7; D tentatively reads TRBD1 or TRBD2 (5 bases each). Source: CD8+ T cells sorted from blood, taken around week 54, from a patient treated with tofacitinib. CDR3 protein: CASSQTGKGREQYF. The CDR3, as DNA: TGCGCCAGCAGCCAAACCGGGAAGGGACGCGAGCAGTACTTC. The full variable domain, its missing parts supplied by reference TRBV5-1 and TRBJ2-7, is KAGVTQTPRYLIKTRGQQVTLSCSPISGHRSVSWYQQTPGQGLQFLFEYFSETQRNKGNFPGRFSGRQFSNSRSEMNVSTLELGDSALYLCASSQTGKGREQYFGPGTRLTVT.